The source of this T cell receptor beta chain is a study of blood T cell repertoires in COVID-19. The V end was cut by 2 bases, the J end by 5 bases, with 12 bases between. This CDR3 region has 13 residues. Germline V gives CDR1 SQVTM, CDR2 ANQGSEA. As processed by the authors: Estimation of nucleated cell counts was performed using reference gene primer amplification. Libraries were prepared by immunoSEQ multiplex PCR; TCRdb keeps only in-frame clonotypes and omits some of them. Clone size and V and J calls were adopted from that table, with D and trimming inferred from the DNA. The table records 200,000 to 300,000 clones, more than 75% of them present only once. Patients in Seattle were enrolled during active infection, then followed longitudinally.

The TCR was taken from a woman aged 60-75 years with COVID-19, enrolled during active disease. Input material: peripheral blood. The chain is built from TRBV29-1 and TRBJ2-5; D gene uncertain. CDR3 sequence: CSVESGFRETQYF. The CDR3 DNA sequence: TGCAGCGTTGAATCCGGGTTTAGGGAGACCCAGTACTTC.